This is a list of T cell receptor beta chains from one sample in a study of blood T cell repertoires in COVID-19. The method was immunoSEQ multiplex PCR; TCRdb's version includes in-frame clones alone and lacks a portion of them. The table lists about 410,000 clones, roughly 91% of them singletons. Specimen: PBMCs or T cells enriched from blood (not recorded which). Receptors originate from a woman in her 30s who had recovered from COVID-19. Each CDR3 is given with its conserved first and last residue. The D gene is left open where the match is weak. Clone size is given for some rows only: seen once, a few or many times, or a class if the clone is expanded.

cdr3_nt: TGTGCCAGCAGTGGAGGAGCGGACCTCCACAATGAGCAGTTCTTC
cdr3_aa: CASSGGADLHNEQFF
d_call: .
clone_size: .
j_call: TRBJ2-1
v_call: TRBV2

cdr3_nt: TGCATTCCCACAGGGAGGGAGCGGTACTTC
cdr3_aa: CIPTGRERYF
d_call: .
clone_size: .
j_call: TRBJ2-7
v_call: TRBV20-1

cdr3_nt: TGTGCCAGCAGCTCGGGACTAGCGGGGCCCTCGGATGAGCAGTTCTTC
cdr3_aa: CASSSGLAGPSDEQFF
d_call: TRBD2
clone_size: .
j_call: TRBJ2-1
v_call: TRBV11-3

cdr3_nt: TGTGCCAGTCCCCCAAAGGACAGCACTCCCGGCTACGAGCAGTACTTC
cdr3_aa: CASPPKDSTPGYEQYF
d_call: .
clone_size: .
j_call: TRBJ2-7
v_call: TRBV28

cdr3_nt: TGTGCCAGCAGTTACGAACAGGGGTACACTGAAGCTTTCTTT
cdr3_aa: CASSYEQGYTEAFF
d_call: TRBD1
clone_size: .
j_call: TRBJ1-1
v_call: TRBV6-5

cdr3_nt: TGCGCCAGCAGCCAGGGACAGGGGCCGGGTCAGCCCCAGCATTTT
cdr3_aa: CASSQGQGPGQPQHF
d_call: TRBD1
clone_size: .
j_call: TRBJ1-5
v_call: TRBV4-1

cdr3_nt: TGCGCCAGCAGCTTCCGGGACAAGGAACTGTATGGCTACACCTTC
cdr3_aa: CASSFRDKELYGYTF
d_call: .
clone_size: .
j_call: TRBJ1-2
v_call: TRBV5-1

cdr3_nt: TGCGCCAGCAGCTTGGAGGCAGGCCGATATGGCTACACCTTC
cdr3_aa: CASSLEAGRYGYTF
d_call: .
clone_size: .
j_call: TRBJ1-2
v_call: TRBV5-1

cdr3_nt: TGTGCCAGCAGCACCTTTCCGGGACTAGCGGGAGGGCTAAACAATGAGCAGTTCTTC
cdr3_aa: CASSTFPGLAGGLNNEQFF
d_call: TRBD2
clone_size: .
j_call: TRBJ2-1
v_call: TRBV4-2

cdr3_nt: TGTGCTAGTGGTTTGGAACTTAATTCACCCCTCCACTTT
cdr3_aa: CASGLELNSPLHF
d_call: .
clone_size: .
j_call: TRBJ1-6
v_call: TRBV12-5

cdr3_nt: TGTGCCAGCAGTGCCATGGGACTAGCGGCCACCAACGAGCAGTACTTC
cdr3_aa: CASSAMGLAATNEQYF
d_call: TRBD2
clone_size: .
j_call: TRBJ2-7
v_call: TRBV2

cdr3_nt: TGTGCCAGCTCACGGGGACAGGGAAATCAGCCCCAGCATTTT
cdr3_aa: CASSRGQGNQPQHF
d_call: TRBD1
clone_size: .
j_call: TRBJ1-5
v_call: TRBV18

cdr3_nt: TGTGCCAGCTCACCACCCCTTACAGGAGACTATGGCTACACCTTC
cdr3_aa: CASSPPLTGDYGYTF
d_call: .
clone_size: .
j_call: TRBJ1-2
v_call: TRBV18

cdr3_nt: TGCGCCAGCAGCCTCACCAACACAGGGGCCTCTCGGGCTTTCTTT
cdr3_aa: CASSLTNTGASRAFF
d_call: TRBD1
clone_size: .
j_call: TRBJ1-1
v_call: TRBV5-1

cdr3_nt: TGTGCCAGCAGTTTACTGGGGGAGGTCGGCTATGGCTACACCTTC
cdr3_aa: CASSLLGEVGYGYTF
d_call: .
clone_size: .
j_call: TRBJ1-2
v_call: TRBV27

cdr3_nt: TGTGCCAGTAGGGTTGGAGAACAGGTCATATTGTCACCCCTCCACTTT
cdr3_aa: CASRVGEQVILSPLHF
d_call: .
clone_size: .
j_call: TRBJ1-6
v_call: TRBV19

cdr3_nt: TGTGCCAGCAGTAAAAGGACTAGCGGGGCCTACGAGCAGTACTTC
cdr3_aa: CASSKRTSGAYEQYF
d_call: TRBD2
clone_size: .
j_call: TRBJ2-7
v_call: TRBV27

cdr3_nt: TGTGCCAGCAGTTCTAAGGGGCGGACTGAAGCTTTCTTT
cdr3_aa: CASSSKGRTEAFF
d_call: .
clone_size: .
j_call: TRBJ1-1
v_call: TRBV12-3/TRBV12-4

cdr3_nt: TGTGCCAGCAGCTTGGGCGGGACAGGTGAAGCTTTCTTT
cdr3_aa: CASSLGGTGEAFF
d_call: TRBD1
clone_size: .
j_call: TRBJ1-1
v_call: TRBV5-4

cdr3_nt: TGTGCCAGCAGTGAATACGCGGGAGCCACAGATACGCAGTATTTT
cdr3_aa: CASSEYAGATDTQYF
d_call: TRBD2
clone_size: .
j_call: TRBJ2-3
v_call: TRBV2

cdr3_nt: TGTGCCAGCAGCTCAACTAGCGGGAAGTACAATGAGCAGTTCTTC
cdr3_aa: CASSSTSGKYNEQFF
d_call: TRBD2
clone_size: .
j_call: TRBJ2-1
v_call: TRBV5-4

cdr3_nt: TGTGCCTGGAACTCTAAGGGGGAGACCCAGTACTTC
cdr3_aa: CAWNSKGETQYF
d_call: .
clone_size: .
j_call: TRBJ2-5
v_call: TRBV30

cdr3_nt: TGTGCCTGGAGTGCCTCCTCCTACAATGAGCAGTTCTTC
cdr3_aa: CAWSASSYNEQFF
d_call: .
clone_size: .
j_call: TRBJ2-1
v_call: TRBV30

cdr3_nt: TGCGCCAGCAGCCGCCCCCTAGCCACCAAAAACATTCAGTACTTC
cdr3_aa: CASSRPLATKNIQYF
d_call: .
clone_size: .
j_call: TRBJ2-4
v_call: TRBV5-1

cdr3_nt: TGTGCCAGCAGTCCCAACAGGGGATGGGCCTCTGGAAACACCATATATTTT
cdr3_aa: CASSPNRGWASGNTIYF
d_call: TRBD1
clone_size: .
j_call: TRBJ1-3
v_call: TRBV28

cdr3_nt: TGTGCCAGCAGCAGCGGCGACAGGGGGAAAGGCTACACCTTC
cdr3_aa: CASSSGDRGKGYTF
d_call: TRBD1
clone_size: .
j_call: TRBJ1-2
v_call: TRBV7-9

cdr3_nt: TGCGCCAGCAGCTTTCTGGGGCAGGGCGGTGGCTACACCTTC
cdr3_aa: CASSFLGQGGGYTF
d_call: .
clone_size: .
j_call: TRBJ1-2
v_call: TRBV5-1

cdr3_nt: TGTGCCAGCAGTTCCCTAGCGGGGACACCCTACGAGCAGTACTTC
cdr3_aa: CASSSLAGTPYEQYF
d_call: TRBD2
clone_size: .
j_call: TRBJ2-7
v_call: TRBV27

cdr3_nt: TGCGCCAGCAGCCCCGTGACAGGCGTCTATGGCTACACCTTC
cdr3_aa: CASSPVTGVYGYTF
d_call: .
clone_size: once
j_call: TRBJ1-2
v_call: TRBV5-1

cdr3_nt: TGCAGCGCGACCTGGGGCACTGGAAACACCATATATTTT
cdr3_aa: CSATWGTGNTIYF
d_call: .
clone_size: .
j_call: TRBJ1-3
v_call: TRBV29-1

cdr3_nt: TGTGCCAGCAGCCCGACAGGGGGCGGTTTGGACGAGCAGTACTTC
cdr3_aa: CASSPTGGGLDEQYF
d_call: TRBD1
clone_size: .
j_call: TRBJ2-7
v_call: TRBV7-3

cdr3_nt: TGTGCCAGCAGTGAAAGTTTTGCGGGGGAGCTGTTTTTT
cdr3_aa: CASSESFAGELFF
d_call: .
clone_size: once
j_call: TRBJ2-2
v_call: TRBV2

cdr3_nt: TGCGCCAGCAGCTTGAGGCAGGGTTACTACGAGCAGTACTTC
cdr3_aa: CASSLRQGYYEQYF
d_call: .
clone_size: .
j_call: TRBJ2-7
v_call: TRBV5-1

cdr3_nt: TGTGCCAGCTCAGCGGTAGACGAAGCTTTCTTT
cdr3_aa: CASSAVDEAFF
d_call: .
clone_size: .
j_call: TRBJ1-1
v_call: TRBV18

cdr3_nt: TGTGCCAGCAGCTTGGGGGGTAGGAACACCGGGGAGCTGTTTTTT
cdr3_aa: CASSLGGRNTGELFF
d_call: .
clone_size: .
j_call: TRBJ2-2
v_call: TRBV7-2

cdr3_nt: TGTGCCTGGAGTCTGGGGGCGCGACCTGAAGCTTTCTTT
cdr3_aa: CAWSLGARPEAFF
d_call: .
clone_size: .
j_call: TRBJ1-1
v_call: TRBV30

cdr3_nt: TGTGCCAGCAGGAAAGGGGGGGCCCTCAACGTCCTGACTTTC
cdr3_aa: CASRKGGALNVLTF
d_call: .
clone_size: .
j_call: TRBJ2-6
v_call: TRBV28

cdr3_nt: TGCGCCAGCAGCGTCGAAGGACAGGGCTCCTACGAGCAGTACTTC
cdr3_aa: CASSVEGQGSYEQYF
d_call: TRBD1
clone_size: .
j_call: TRBJ2-7
v_call: TRBV5-1

cdr3_nt: TGCAGCGTTTCTAGCGGGAGGGCCCGGGAGACCCAGTACTTC
cdr3_aa: CSVSSGRARETQYF
d_call: TRBD2
clone_size: .
j_call: TRBJ2-5
v_call: TRBV29-1

cdr3_nt: TGTGCCAGCAGCTCACCGGGGGGGATTGGCGGGGAGCTGTTTTTT
cdr3_aa: CASSSPGGIGGELFF
d_call: TRBD2
clone_size: .
j_call: TRBJ2-2
v_call: TRBV27

cdr3_nt: TGTGCCAGCAGCCCCGACAGGGGCGCAGGGCGGGCTTTCTTT
cdr3_aa: CASSPDRGAGRAFF
d_call: TRBD1
clone_size: few
j_call: TRBJ1-1
v_call: TRBV6-4

cdr3_nt: TGTGCCAGCAGCGTACAGGACAGGGTAAACACCATATATTTT
cdr3_aa: CASSVQDRVNTIYF
d_call: TRBD1
clone_size: .
j_call: TRBJ1-3
v_call: TRBV9

cdr3_nt: TGTGCCAGCAGTGAATTCGGGGGACTGGGAGGGAACACTGAAGCTTTCTTT
cdr3_aa: CASSEFGGLGGNTEAFF
d_call: .
clone_size: .
j_call: TRBJ1-1
v_call: TRBV2

cdr3_nt: TGTGCCAGCAGCGAAAACCGGGGTACTAATGAAAAACTGTTTTTT
cdr3_aa: CASSENRGTNEKLFF
d_call: .
clone_size: .
j_call: TRBJ1-4
v_call: TRBV9

cdr3_nt: TGTGCCACCAGCAGGGAGGGGACGGGCGGGGAGCAGTACTTC
cdr3_aa: CATSREGTGGEQYF
d_call: .
clone_size: .
j_call: TRBJ2-7
v_call: TRBV15

cdr3_nt: TGTGCCAGCTCACCCTCACCCCGAGGAGGCAATCAGCCCCAGCATTTT
cdr3_aa: CASSPSPRGGNQPQHF
d_call: .
clone_size: .
j_call: TRBJ1-5
v_call: TRBV18

cdr3_nt: TGTGCCACCAGTAGGGAGGCCCGAACCTCTGGAAACACCATATATTTT
cdr3_aa: CATSREARTSGNTIYF
d_call: .
clone_size: .
j_call: TRBJ1-3
v_call: TRBV24-1

cdr3_nt: TGTGCCTGGAGTGTACGGAGCTCTGGGGCCAACGTCCTGACTTTC
cdr3_aa: CAWSVRSSGANVLTF
d_call: .
clone_size: .
j_call: TRBJ2-6
v_call: TRBV30

cdr3_nt: TGTGCCAGCAGCCAAGATGCTTCACTAGCGGCTTACGAGCAGTACTTC
cdr3_aa: CASSQDASLAAYEQYF
d_call: TRBD2
clone_size: few
j_call: TRBJ2-7
v_call: TRBV4-2

cdr3_nt: TGTGCCAGCAGCCTCGACAAGGTGGATCAGCCCCAGCATTTT
cdr3_aa: CASSLDKVDQPQHF
d_call: .
clone_size: .
j_call: TRBJ1-5
v_call: TRBV2

cdr3_nt: TGTGCCAGCAGTTTGTCAGTAAACACCGGGGAGCTGTTTTTT
cdr3_aa: CASSLSVNTGELFF
d_call: .
clone_size: .
j_call: TRBJ2-2
v_call: TRBV2